This record looks at one TCR beta chain sequence and its context. The sample comes from a study of cytomegalovirus exposure and HLA in healthy donors. Sequencing used immunoSEQ multiplex PCR; TCRdb keeps in-frame clones, though not all of them. The sample has roughly 67,000 clones; approximately 91% are singletons. Trimming removed 5 bases at V and 5 bases at J, with 15 bases between. Germline V gene sequence: CDR1 MNHNS, CDR2 SASEGT. This CDR3 has 14 residues. This TCR was recovered from a man younger than 30 in good health and CMV-seronegative. This chain joins TRBV6-1 and TRBJ1-2; D not certain. What was sequenced was PBMCs. This CDR3 reads CASSPLTGGYGYTF. CDR3 sequence (DNA): TGTGCCAGCAGTCCCCTCACTGGAGGGTATGGCTACACCTTC.